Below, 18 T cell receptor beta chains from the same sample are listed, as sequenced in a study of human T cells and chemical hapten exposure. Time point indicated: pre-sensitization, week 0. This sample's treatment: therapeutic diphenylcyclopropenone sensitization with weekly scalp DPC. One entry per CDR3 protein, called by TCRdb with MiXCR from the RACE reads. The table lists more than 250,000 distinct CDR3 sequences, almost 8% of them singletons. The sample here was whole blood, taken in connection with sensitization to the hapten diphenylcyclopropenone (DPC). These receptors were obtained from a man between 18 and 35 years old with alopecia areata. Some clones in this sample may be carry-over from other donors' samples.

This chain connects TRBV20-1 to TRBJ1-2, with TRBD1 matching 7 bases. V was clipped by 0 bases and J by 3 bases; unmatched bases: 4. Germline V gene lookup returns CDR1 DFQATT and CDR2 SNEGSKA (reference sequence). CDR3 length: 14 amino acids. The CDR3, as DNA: TGCAGTGCTAGAGATTACAGGGGTGACTATGGCTACACCTTC. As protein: CSARDYRGDYGYTF.

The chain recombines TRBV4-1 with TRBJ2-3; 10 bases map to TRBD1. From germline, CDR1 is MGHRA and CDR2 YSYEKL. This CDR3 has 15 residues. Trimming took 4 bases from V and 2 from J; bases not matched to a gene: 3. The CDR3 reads CASSRGQGITDTQYF. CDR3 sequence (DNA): TGCGCCAGCAGCCGGGGACAGGGGATCACAGATACGCAGTATTTT.

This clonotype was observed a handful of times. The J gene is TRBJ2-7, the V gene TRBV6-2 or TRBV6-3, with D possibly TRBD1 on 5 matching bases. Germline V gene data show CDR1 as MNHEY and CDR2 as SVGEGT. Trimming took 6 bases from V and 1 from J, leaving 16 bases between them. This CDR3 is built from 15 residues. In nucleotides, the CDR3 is TGTGCCAGCAGCCGCCAGGGCATAAAGTCCTACGAGCAGTACTTC. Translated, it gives CASSRQGIKSYEQYF.

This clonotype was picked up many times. CDR3 residues: CASSSQGAGVSEQYF. The CDR3 DNA is TGTGCCAGCAGTTCCCAGGGGGCGGGGGTGTCCGAGCAGTACTTC. The rearrangement uses TRBV28 and TRBJ2-7, with D maybe TRBD1 (8 bases). The V gene's germline CDR1 is MDHEN and CDR2 SYDVKM. Trimming took off 4 bases at V and 6 bases at J, with 19 bases between the two ends. The CDR3 spans 15 residues. Using reference TRBV28 and TRBJ2-7 for the parts outside the CDR3, the full variable domain is DVKVTQSSRYLVKRTGEKVFLECVQDMDHENMFWYRQDPGLGLRLIYFSYDVKMKEKGDIPEGYSVSREKKERFSLILESASTNQTSMYLCASSSQGAGVSEQYFGPGTRLTVT.

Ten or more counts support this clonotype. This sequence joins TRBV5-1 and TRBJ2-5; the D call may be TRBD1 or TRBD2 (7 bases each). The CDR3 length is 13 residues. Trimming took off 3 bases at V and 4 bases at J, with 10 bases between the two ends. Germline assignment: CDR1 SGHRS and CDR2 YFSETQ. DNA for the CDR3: TGCGCCAGCAGCTCCAGGGGGGGAGAGACCCAGTACTTC. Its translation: CASSSRGGETQYF.

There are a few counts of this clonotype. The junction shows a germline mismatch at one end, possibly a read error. The CDR3 is CVSSASGTDGGAAFF. In DNA form, the CDR3 reads TGTGTCAGCAGTGCATCCGGGACGGATGGGGGGGCAGCTTTCTTT. The chain has TRBV28 and TRBJ1-1; TRBD1 is a possible D gene (6 bases). Germline CDR1 MDHEN, CDR2 SYDVKM. The CDR3 is 15 amino acids.

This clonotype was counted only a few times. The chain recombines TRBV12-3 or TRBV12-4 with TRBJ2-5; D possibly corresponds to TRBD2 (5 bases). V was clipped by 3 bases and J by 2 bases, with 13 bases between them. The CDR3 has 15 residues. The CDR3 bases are TGTGCCAGCAGTTTTTTTCGGGAACATCAAGAGACCCAGTACTTC. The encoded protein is CASSFFREHQETQYF.

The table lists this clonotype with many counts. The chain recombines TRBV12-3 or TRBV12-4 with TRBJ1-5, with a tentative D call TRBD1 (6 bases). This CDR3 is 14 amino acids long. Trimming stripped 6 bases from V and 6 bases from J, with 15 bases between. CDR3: CASRLTGGLQPQHF. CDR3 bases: TGTGCCAGCAGACTGACGGGGGGCCTTCAGCCCCAGCATTTT.

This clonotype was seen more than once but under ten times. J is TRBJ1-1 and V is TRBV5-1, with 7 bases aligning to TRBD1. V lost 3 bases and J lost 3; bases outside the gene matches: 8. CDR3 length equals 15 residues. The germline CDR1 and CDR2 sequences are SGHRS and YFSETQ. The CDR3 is CASSSSLQGYTEAFF. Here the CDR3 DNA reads TGCGCCAGCAGCTCTTCCCTACAGGGGTACACTGAAGCTTTCTTT.

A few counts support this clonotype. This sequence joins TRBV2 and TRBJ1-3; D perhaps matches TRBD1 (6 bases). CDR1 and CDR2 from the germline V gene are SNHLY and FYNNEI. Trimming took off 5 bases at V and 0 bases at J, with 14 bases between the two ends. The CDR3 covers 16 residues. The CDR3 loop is CASSQNRANSGNTIYF. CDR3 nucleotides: TGTGCCAGCAGTCAAAACAGGGCCAACTCTGGAAACACCATATATTTT. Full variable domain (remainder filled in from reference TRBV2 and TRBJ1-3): EPEVTQTPSHQVTQMGQEVILRCVPISNHLYFYWYRQILGQKVEFLVSFYNNEISEKSEIFDDQFSVERPDGSNFTLKIRSTKLEDSAMYFCASSQNRANSGNTIYFGEGSWLTVV.

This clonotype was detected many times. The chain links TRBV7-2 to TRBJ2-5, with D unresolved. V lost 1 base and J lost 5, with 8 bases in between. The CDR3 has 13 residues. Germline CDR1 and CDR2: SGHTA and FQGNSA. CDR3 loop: CASSLVTDETQYF. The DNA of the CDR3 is TGTGCCAGCAGCTTAGTCACAGATGAGACCCAGTACTTC.

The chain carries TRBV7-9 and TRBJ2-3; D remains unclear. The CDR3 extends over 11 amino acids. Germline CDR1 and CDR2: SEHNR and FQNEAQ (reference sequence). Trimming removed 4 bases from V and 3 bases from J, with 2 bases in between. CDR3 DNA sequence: TGTGCCAGCAGCTGGACAGATACGCAGTATTTT. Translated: CASSWTDTQYF.

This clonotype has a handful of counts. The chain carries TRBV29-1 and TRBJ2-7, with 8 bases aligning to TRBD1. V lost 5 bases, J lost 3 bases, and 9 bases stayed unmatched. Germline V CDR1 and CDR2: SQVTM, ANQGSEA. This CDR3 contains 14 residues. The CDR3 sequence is CSVIPGTGVYEQYF. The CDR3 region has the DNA TGCAGCGTTATCCCCGGGACAGGAGTCTACGAGCAGTACTTC.

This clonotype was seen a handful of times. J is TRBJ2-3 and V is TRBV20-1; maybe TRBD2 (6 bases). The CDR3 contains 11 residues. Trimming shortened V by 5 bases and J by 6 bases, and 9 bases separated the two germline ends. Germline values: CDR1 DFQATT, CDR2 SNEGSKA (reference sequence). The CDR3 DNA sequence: TGCAGTGCTTACCGGGGGGATACGCAGTATTTT. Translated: CSAYRGDTQYF.

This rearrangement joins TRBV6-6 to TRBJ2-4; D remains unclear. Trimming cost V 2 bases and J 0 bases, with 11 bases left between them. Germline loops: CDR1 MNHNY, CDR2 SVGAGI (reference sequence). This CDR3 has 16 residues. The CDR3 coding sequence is TGTGCCAGCAGTTACAGGGTGAATATAGCCAAAAACATTCAGTACTTC. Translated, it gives CASSYRVNIAKNIQYF.

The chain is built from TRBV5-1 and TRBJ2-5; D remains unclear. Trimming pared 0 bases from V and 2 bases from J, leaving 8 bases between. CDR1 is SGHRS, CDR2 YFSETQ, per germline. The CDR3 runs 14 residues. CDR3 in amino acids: CASSLAQEQETQYF. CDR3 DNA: TGCGCCAGCAGCTTGGCGCAGGAACAAGAGACCCAGTACTTC.

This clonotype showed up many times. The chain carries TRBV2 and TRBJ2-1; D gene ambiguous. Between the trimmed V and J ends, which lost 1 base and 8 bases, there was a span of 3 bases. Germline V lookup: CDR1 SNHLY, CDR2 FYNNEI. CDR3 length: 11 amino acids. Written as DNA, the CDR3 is TGTGCCAGCAGTGAAGTTTATGAGCAGTTCTTC. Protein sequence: CASSEVYEQFF.

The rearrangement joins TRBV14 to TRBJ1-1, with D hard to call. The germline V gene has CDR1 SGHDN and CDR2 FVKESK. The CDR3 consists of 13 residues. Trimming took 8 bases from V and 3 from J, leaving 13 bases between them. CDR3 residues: CASAQSRDTEAFF. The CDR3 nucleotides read TGTGCCAGCGCACAGTCGCGCGACACTGAAGCTTTCTTT.